This T cell receptor beta chain stems from a study of blood T cell repertoires in COVID-19. Turning to the study itself: Sites in the United States, Italy and Spain provided acute and convalescent COVID-19 samples. Nucleic acid was either cDNA or gDNA, and it came from T cells, B-cell-depleted T cells, or PBMCs.

Authors' analysis steps: Using reference gene primer amplification, nucleated cell counts were estimated. Profiling relied on immunoSEQ multiplex PCR, and the TCRdb table lists in-frame clones only, not all of them. V and J calls and clone size are given by that table; D and trimming were obtained from the DNA. The repertoire consists of tens of thousands of clones, with 65% to 90% occurring once and the leading ten covering 12% to 15%. This CDR3 comprises 14 residues. Germline CDR1 reads MGHRA; CDR2 reads YSYEKL. The trim removed 4 bases at V and 1 base at J, leaving 3 bases unmatched. This clone has a single count.

This chain connects TRBV4-1 to TRBJ2-5; TRBD2 agrees at 7 bases. This receptor was taken from a man between 65 and 85 years old with acute or convalescent COVID-19. Material: peripheral blood. The CDR3: CASSPRGGQETQYF. CDR3 DNA sequence: TGCGCCAGCAGCCCACGCGGGGGCCAAGAGACCCAGTACTTC.